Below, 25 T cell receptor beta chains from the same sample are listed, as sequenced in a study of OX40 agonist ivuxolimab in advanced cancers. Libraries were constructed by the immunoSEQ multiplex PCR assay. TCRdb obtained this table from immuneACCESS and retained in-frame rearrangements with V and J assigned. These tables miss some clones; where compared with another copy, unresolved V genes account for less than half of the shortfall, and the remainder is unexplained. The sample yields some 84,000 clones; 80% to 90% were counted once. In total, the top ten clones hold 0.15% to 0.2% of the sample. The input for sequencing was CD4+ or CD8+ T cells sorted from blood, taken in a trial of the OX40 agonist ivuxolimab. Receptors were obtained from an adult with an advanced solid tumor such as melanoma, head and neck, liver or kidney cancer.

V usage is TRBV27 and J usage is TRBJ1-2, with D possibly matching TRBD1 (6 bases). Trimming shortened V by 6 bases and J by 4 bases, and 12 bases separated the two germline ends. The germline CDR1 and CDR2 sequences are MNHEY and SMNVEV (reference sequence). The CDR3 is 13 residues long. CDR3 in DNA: TGTGCCAGCAGAACCACAGGGACCTATGGCTACACCTTC. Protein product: CASRTTGTYGYTF.

CDR3 protein: CASKPGQGGEKLFF. For the CDR3, the DNA is TGTGCCAGCAAACCGGGACAGGGTGGTGAAAAACTGTTTTTT. This sequence joins TRBV2 and TRBJ1-4; 9 nucleotides match TRBD1. CDR3 size: 14 residues. Germline CDR1 reads SNHLY; CDR2 reads FYNNEI. Trimming cost V 7 bases and J 7 bases; bases outside gene matches: 7.

CDR3 amino acids: CAAGTGGSYNEQFF. The CDR3, as DNA: TGTGCCGCGGGGACAGGGGGATCCTACAATGAGCAGTTCTTC. The chain employs TRBV28 and TRBJ2-1; 11 bases fit TRBD1. This CDR3 has 14 residues. V lost 11 bases and J lost 1; bases outside the gene matches: 4. Germline V gene sequence: CDR1 MDHEN, CDR2 SYDVKM.

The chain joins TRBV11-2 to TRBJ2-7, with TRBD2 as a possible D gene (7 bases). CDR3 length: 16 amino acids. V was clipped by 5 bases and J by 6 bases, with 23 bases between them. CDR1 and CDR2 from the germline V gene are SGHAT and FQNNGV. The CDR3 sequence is CASSGQRGGAFLEQYV. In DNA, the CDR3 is TGTGCCAGCAGCGGACAGCGTGGGGGGGCATTCCTCGAGCAGTACGTC.

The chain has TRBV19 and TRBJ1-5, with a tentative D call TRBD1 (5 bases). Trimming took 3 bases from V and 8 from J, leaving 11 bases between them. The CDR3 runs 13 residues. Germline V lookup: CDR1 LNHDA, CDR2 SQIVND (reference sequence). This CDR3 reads CASSMGGSEPQHF. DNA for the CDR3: TGTGCCAGTAGTATGGGGGGGTCAGAGCCCCAGCATTTT.

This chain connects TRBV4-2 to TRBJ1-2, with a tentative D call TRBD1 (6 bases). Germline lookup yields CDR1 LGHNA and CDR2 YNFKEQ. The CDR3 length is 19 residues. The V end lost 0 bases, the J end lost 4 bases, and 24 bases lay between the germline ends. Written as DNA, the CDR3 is TGTGCCAGCAGCCAAGATCAGGGATCCGGGCGCCGGGACACCTATGGCTACACCTTC. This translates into CASSQDQGSGRRDTYGYTF.

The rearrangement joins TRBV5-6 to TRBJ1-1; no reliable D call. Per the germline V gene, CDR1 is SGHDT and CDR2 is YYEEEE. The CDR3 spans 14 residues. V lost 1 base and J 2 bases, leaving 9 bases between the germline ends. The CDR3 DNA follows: TGTGCCAGCAGCTTGAGTGGCGGAAACACTGAAGCTTTCTTT. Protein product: CASSLSGGNTEAFF. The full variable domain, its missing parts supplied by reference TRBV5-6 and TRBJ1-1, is DAGVTQSPTHLIKTRGQQVTLRCSPKSGHDTVSWYQQALGQGPQFIFQYYEEEERQRGNFPDRFSGHQFPNYSSELNVNALLLGDSALYLCASSLSGGNTEAFFGQGTRLTVV.

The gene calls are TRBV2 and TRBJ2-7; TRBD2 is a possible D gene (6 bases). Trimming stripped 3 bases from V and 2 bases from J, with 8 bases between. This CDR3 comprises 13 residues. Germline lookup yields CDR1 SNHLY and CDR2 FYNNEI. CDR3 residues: CASSDGGTYEQYV. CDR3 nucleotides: TGTGCCAGCAGTGACGGGGGTACCTACGAGCAGTACGTC.

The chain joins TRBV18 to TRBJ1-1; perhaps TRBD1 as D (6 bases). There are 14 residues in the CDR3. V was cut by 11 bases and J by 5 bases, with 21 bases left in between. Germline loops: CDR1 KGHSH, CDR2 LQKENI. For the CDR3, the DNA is TGTGCCTCATCACGGGGACATGACGGTACTGAAGCTTTCTTT. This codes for CASSRGHDGTEAFF.

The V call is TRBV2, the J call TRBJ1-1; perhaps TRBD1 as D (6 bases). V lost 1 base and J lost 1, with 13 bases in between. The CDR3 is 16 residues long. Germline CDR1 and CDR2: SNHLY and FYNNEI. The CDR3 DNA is TGTGCCAGCAGTGAAGAAGGAACAGGGTGGAACACTGAAGCTTTCTTT. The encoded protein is CASSEEGTGWNTEAFF.

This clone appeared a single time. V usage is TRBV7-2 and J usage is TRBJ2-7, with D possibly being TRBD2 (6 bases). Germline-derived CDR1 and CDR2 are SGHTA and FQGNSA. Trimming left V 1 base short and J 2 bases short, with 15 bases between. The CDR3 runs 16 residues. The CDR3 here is CASSLGLGSNTYEQYF. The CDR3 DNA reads TGTGCCAGCAGCTTAGGACTCGGGAGTAATACCTACGAGCAGTACTTC.

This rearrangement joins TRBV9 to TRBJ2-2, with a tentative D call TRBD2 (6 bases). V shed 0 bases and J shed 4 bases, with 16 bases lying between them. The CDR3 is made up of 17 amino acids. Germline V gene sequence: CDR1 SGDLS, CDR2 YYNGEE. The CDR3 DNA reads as TGTGCCAGCAGCGTAGTAGGGACTCCCATATCCACCGGGGAGCTGTTTTTT. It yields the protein CASSVVGTPISTGELFF.

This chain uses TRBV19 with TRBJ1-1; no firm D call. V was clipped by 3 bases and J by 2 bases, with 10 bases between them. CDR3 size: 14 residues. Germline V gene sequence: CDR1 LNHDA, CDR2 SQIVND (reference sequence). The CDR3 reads CASSITSGNTEAFF. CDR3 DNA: TGTGCCAGTAGTATTACGTCCGGTAACACTGAAGCTTTCTTT.

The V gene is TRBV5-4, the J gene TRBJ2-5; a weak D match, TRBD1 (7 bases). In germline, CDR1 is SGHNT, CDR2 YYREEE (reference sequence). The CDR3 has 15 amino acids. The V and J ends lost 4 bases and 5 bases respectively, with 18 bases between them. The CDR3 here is CASSPPGGLRETQYF. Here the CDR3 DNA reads TGTGCCAGCAGCCCTCCAGGGGGGTTGAGGGAGACCCAGTACTTC.

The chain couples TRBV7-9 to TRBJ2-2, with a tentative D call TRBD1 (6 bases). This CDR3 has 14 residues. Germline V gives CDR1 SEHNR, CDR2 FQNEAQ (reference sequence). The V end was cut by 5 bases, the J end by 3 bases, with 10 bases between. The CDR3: CASSEDRHTGELFF. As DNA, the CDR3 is TGTGCCAGCAGCGAAGACAGGCACACCGGGGAGCTGTTTTTT.

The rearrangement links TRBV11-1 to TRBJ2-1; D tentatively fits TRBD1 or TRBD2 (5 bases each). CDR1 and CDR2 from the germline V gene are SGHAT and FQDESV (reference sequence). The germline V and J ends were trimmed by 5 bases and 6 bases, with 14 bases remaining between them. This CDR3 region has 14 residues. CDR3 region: CASSPMGRRNEQFF. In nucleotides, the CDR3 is TGTGCCAGCAGCCCAATGGGACGCCGCAATGAGCAGTTCTTC.

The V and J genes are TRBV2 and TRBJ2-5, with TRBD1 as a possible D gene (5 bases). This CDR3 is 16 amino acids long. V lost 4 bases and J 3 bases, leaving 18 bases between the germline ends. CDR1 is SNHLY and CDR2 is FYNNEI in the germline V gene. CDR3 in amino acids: CASSVRQNTMEETQYF. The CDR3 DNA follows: TGTGCCAGCAGTGTCAGACAGAACACGATGGAAGAGACCCAGTACTTC.

The chain's CDR3 is CASSVSRGNTEAFF. The DNA for the CDR3 is TGTGCCAGCAGTGTGAGCAGGGGGAACACTGAAGCTTTCTTT. The chain combines TRBV2 with TRBJ1-1; possible D gene TRBD1, 6 bases. Germline V gene lookup returns CDR1 SNHLY and CDR2 FYNNEI. There are 14 residues in the CDR3. The germline V and J ends were trimmed by 4 bases and 1 base, with 10 bases remaining between them.

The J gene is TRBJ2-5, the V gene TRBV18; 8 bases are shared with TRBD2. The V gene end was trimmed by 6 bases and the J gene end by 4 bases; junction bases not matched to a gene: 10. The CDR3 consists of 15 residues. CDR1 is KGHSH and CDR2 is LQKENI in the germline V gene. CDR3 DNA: TGTGCCAGCTCGGACACCTGGACTAGCTTAGAGACCCAGTACTTC. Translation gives CASSDTWTSLETQYF.

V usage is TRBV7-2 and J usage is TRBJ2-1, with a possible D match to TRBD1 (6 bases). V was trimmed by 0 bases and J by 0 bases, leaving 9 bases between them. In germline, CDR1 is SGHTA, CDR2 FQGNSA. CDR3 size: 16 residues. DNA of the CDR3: TGTGCCAGCAGCTTAGCGGGGGCCCTCTCCTACAATGAGCAGTTCTTC. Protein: CASSLAGALSYNEQFF.

The DNA of the CDR3 is TGTGCCAGCAGTTCCCAGGCCCAGGGGGGGTACGAGCAGTACTTC. This sequence encodes CASSSQAQGGYEQYF. This chain links TRBV28 with TRBJ2-7; D possibly matches TRBD1 or TRBD2 (7 bases each). Germline lookup yields CDR1 MDHEN and CDR2 SYDVKM. The CDR3 length is 15 residues. The V end was cut by 4 bases, the J end by 4 bases, with 17 bases between.

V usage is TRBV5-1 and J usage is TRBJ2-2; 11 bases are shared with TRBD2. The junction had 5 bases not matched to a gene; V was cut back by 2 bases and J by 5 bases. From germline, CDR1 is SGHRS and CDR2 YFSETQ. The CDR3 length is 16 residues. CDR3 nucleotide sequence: TGCGCCAGCAGCTTACTAGCGGGGGCTGCAACCGGGGAGCTGTTTTTT. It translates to CASSLLAGAATGELFF. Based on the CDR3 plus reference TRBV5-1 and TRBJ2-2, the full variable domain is KAGVTQTPRYLIKTRGQQVTLSCSPISGHRSVSWYQQTPGQGLQFLFEYFSETQRNKGNFPGRFSGRQFSNSRSEMNVSTLELGDSALYLCASSLLAGAATGELFFGEGSRLTVL.

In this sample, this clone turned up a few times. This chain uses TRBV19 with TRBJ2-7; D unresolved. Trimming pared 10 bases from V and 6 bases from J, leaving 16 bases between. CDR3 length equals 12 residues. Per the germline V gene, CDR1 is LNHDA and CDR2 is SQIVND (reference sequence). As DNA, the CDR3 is TGTGCCACCCTCTTAGAGCTGGGCGAGCAGTACGTC. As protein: CATLLELGEQYV.

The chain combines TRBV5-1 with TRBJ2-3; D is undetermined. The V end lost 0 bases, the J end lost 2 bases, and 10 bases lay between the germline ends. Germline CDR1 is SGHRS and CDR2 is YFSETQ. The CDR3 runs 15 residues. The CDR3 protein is CASSLAGALTDTQYF. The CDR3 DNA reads TGCGCCAGCAGCTTGGCCGGCGCACTCACAGATACGCAGTATTTT.

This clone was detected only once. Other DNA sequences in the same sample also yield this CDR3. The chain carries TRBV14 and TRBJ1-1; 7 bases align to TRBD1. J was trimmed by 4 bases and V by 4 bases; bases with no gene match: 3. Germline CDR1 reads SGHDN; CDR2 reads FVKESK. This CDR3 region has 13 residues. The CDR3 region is CASSRQGGTEAFF. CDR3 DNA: TGTGCCAGCAGCCGGCAGGGGGGCACTGAAGCTTTCTTT. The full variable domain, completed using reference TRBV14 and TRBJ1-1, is EAGVTQFPSHSVIEKGQTVTLRCDPISGHDNLYWYRRVMGKEIKFLLHFVKESKQDESGMPNNRFLAERTGGTYSTLKVQPAELEDSGVYFCASSRQGGTEAFFGQGTRLTVV.